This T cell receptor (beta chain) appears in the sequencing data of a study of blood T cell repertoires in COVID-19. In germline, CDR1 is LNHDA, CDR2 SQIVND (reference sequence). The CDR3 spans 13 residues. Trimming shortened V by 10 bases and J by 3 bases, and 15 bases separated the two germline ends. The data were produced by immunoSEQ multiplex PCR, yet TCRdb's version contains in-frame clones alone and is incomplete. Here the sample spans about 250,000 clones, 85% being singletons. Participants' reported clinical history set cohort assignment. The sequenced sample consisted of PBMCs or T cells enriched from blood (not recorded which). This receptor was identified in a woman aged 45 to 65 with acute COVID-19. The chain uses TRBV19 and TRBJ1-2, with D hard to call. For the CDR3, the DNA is TGTGCCATCATGGGCCGGCACGACTATGGCTACACCTTC. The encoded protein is CAIMGRHDYGYTF.